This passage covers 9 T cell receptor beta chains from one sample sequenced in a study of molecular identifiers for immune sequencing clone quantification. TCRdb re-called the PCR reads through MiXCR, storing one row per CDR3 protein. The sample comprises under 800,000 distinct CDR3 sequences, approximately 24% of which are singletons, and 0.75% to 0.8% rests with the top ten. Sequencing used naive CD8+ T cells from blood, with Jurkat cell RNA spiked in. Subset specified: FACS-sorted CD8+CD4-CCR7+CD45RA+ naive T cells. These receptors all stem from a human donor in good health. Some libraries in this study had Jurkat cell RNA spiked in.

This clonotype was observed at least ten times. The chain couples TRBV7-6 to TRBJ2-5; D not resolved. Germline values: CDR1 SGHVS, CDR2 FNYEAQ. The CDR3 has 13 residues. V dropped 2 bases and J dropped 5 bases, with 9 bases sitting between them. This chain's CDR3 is CASSLWLEETQYF. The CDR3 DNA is TGTGCCAGCAGCTTATGGTTGGAGGAGACCCAGTACTTC.

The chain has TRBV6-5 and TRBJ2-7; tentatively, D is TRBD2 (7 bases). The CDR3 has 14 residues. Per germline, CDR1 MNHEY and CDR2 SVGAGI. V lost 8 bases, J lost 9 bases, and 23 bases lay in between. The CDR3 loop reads CASSPGRGAARQYF. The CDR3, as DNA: TGTGCCAGCTCACCGGGACGGGGGGCGGCGAGGCAGTACTTC.

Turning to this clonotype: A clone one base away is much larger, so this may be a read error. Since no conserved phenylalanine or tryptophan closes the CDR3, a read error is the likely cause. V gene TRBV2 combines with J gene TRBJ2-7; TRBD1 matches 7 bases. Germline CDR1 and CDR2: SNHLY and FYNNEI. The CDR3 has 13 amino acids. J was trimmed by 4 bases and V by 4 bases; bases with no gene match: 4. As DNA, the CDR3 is TGTGCCAGCAGTGCCCAGGGGGAGTACGAGCAGTACTAC. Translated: CASSAQGEYEQYY.

CDR3 nucleotide sequence: TGTGCCAGCAGTTACGTTACCGGGACAGAGCCCCAAGAGACCCAGTACTTC. Its translation: CASSYVTGTEPQETQYF. The chain joins TRBV6-5 to TRBJ2-5, with 7 bases aligning to TRBD1. Germline values: CDR1 MNHEY, CDR2 SVGAGI. The CDR3 sequence is 17 residues long. V was pared by 2 bases and J by 1 base, with 10 bases of the junction left unmatched.

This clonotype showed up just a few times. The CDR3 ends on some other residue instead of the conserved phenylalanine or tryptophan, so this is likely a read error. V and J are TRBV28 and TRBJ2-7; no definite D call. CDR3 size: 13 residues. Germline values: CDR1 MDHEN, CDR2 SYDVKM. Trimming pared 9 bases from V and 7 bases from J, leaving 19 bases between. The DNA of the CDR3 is TGTGCCAGTCTCGGGCTCCGGATAGGTGAGCAGTACCTC. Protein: CASLGLRIGEQYL.

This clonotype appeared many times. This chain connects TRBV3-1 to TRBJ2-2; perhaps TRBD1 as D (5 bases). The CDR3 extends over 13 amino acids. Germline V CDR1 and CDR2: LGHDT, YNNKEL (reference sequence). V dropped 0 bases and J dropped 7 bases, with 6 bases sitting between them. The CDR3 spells CASSQDRVGELFF. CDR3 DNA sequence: TGTGCCAGCAGCCAAGACAGGGTCGGGGAGCTGTTTTTT.

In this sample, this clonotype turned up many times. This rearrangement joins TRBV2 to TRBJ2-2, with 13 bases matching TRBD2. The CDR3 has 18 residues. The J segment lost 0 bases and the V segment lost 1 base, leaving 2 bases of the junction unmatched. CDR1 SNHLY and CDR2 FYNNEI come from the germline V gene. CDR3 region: CASSEVGTSGTNTGELFF. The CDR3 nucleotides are TGTGCCAGCAGTGAAGTTGGGACTAGCGGGACGAACACCGGGGAGCTGTTTTTT.

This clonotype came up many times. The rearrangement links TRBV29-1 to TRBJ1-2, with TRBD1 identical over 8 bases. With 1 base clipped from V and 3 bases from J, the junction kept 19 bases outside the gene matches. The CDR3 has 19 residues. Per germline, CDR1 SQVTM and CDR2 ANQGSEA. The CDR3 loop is CSVEALDPRQGYLDYGYTF. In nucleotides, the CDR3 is TGCAGCGTTGAAGCCCTAGACCCCCGACAGGGGTACTTGGACTATGGCTACACCTTC.

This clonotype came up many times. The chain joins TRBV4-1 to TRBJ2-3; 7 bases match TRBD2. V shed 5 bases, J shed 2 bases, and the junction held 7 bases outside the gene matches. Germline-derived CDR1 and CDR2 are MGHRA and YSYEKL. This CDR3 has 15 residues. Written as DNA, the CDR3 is TGCGCCAGCAGCTCGACTAGCTCGATCACAGATACGCAGTATTTT. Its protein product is CASSSTSSITDTQYF.